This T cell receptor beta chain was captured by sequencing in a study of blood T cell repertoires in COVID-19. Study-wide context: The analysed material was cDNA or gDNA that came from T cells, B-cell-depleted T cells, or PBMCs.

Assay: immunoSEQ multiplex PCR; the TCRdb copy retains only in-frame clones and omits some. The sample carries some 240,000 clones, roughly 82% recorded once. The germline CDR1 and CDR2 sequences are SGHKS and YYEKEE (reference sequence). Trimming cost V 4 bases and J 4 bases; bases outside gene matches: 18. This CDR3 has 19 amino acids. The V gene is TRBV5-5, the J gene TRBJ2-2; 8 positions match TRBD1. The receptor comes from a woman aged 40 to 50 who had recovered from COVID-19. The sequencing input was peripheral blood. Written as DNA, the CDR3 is TGTGCCAGCAGCCGAAAGGGTCTCGACAGGGGCCCCAGCACCGGGGAGCTGTTTTTT. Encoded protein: CASSRKGLDRGPSTGELFF. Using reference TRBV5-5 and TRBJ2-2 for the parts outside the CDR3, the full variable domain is DAGVTQSPTHLIKTRGQQVTLRCSPISGHKSVSWYQQVLGQGPQFIFQYYEKEERGRGNFPDRFSARQFPNYSSELNVNALLLGDSALYLCASSRKGLDRGPSTGELFFGEGSRLTVL.